Listed below are T cell receptor beta chains from one sample, sequenced in a study of T cells after yellow fever vaccination. One entry per CDR3 protein results from TCRdb running MiXCR on the 5' RACE reads. The sample carries approximately 260,000 distinct CDR3 sequences, 10% to 15% recorded once. The sample consisted of CD4+ T cells sorted from PBMCs, taken 45 days after the yellow fever booster vaccination. These receptor sequences come from a man aged 25-45 years who received the YFV17D yellow fever vaccine. Each CDR3 is given with its conserved first and last residue. Fields, in order: V gene, clone size, J gene, D gene, CDR3 DNA, CDR3 protein. D genes are given only for firm matches. Some rows mark clone size as missing; the rest say once, few, many or name a class of expanded clone.

v_call: TRBV6-2/TRBV6-3; clone_size: few; j_call: TRBJ2-1; d_call: NA; cdr3_nt: TGTGCCAGCAGTTACAGAGACAATGAGCAGTTCTTC; cdr3_aa: CASSYRDNEQFF
v_call: TRBV7-2; clone_size: few; j_call: TRBJ2-7; d_call: NA; cdr3_nt: TGTGCCAGCAGCTTAGCGGAGAGGGCCGAGCAGTACTTC; cdr3_aa: CASSLAERAEQYF
v_call: TRBV4-3; clone_size: NA; j_call: TRBJ2-4; d_call: TRBD1; cdr3_nt: TGCGCCAGCAGCCAAGAGGACAGGAACATTCAGTACTTC; cdr3_aa: CASSQEDRNIQYF
v_call: TRBV7-9; clone_size: few; j_call: TRBJ2-7; d_call: TRBD2; cdr3_nt: TGTGCCAGCAATCTTGGTGGGACTAGCGGTTACGAGCAGTACTTC; cdr3_aa: CASNLGGTSGYEQYF
v_call: TRBV19; clone_size: NA; j_call: TRBJ2-2; d_call: NA; cdr3_nt: TGTGCCAGTAGTATACGCGCAGGGAACACCGGGGAGCTGTTTTTT; cdr3_aa: CASSIRAGNTGELFF
v_call: TRBV7-2; clone_size: NA; j_call: TRBJ2-5; d_call: TRBD2; cdr3_nt: TGTGCCAGCAGTCAGAGCGGGAGAGGAGAGACCCAGTACTTC; cdr3_aa: CASSQSGRGETQYF
v_call: TRBV5-1; clone_size: many; j_call: TRBJ2-1; d_call: NA; cdr3_nt: TGCGCCAGCAGCTTGGAGGTCTCCTACAATGAGCAGTTCTTC; cdr3_aa: CASSLEVSYNEQFF
v_call: TRBV7-2; clone_size: NA; j_call: TRBJ1-2; d_call: TRBD1; cdr3_nt: TGTGCCAGCAGCTCAACAGGGGGCGGTGGCTATGGCTACACCTTC; cdr3_aa: CASSSTGGGGYGYTF
v_call: TRBV20-1; clone_size: few; j_call: TRBJ2-7; d_call: TRBD1; cdr3_nt: TGCAGTGCTAGACCGGACAGGGGTTACGACGAGCAGTACTTC; cdr3_aa: CSARPDRGYDEQYF
v_call: TRBV29-1; clone_size: few; j_call: TRBJ2-3; d_call: NA; cdr3_nt: TGCAGCGTCGCACGCCGCACAGATACGCAGTATTTT; cdr3_aa: CSVARRTDTQYF
v_call: TRBV20-1; clone_size: many; j_call: TRBJ2-3; d_call: NA; cdr3_nt: TGCAGTGCTAGGAAGGAGGGAGATACGCAGTATTTT; cdr3_aa: CSARKEGDTQYF
v_call: TRBV6-2/TRBV6-3; clone_size: NA; j_call: TRBJ2-7; d_call: TRBD2; cdr3_nt: TGTGCCAGCAGTAAAAGAAACCGTCGGGAGGGCTACGAGCAGTACTTC; cdr3_aa: CASSKRNRREGYEQYF
v_call: TRBV9; clone_size: NA; j_call: TRBJ1-6; d_call: TRBD1; cdr3_nt: TGTGCCAGCAGCCAGGGGGGCACGACACCCCTCCACTTT; cdr3_aa: CASSQGGTTPLHF
v_call: TRBV20-1; clone_size: few; j_call: TRBJ1-4; d_call: NA; cdr3_nt: TGCAGTGCCTCCGATGGGATGTTTGAAAAACTGTTTTTT; cdr3_aa: CSASDGMFEKLFF
v_call: TRBV19; clone_size: NA; j_call: TRBJ1-5; d_call: NA; cdr3_nt: TGTGCCAGTAGTATAAATGTCGCGGCGCAGCCCCAGCATTTT; cdr3_aa: CASSINVAAQPQHF
v_call: TRBV6-5; clone_size: few; j_call: TRBJ2-7; d_call: TRBD2; cdr3_nt: TGTGCCAGCAGTTACGGTGGTGCGGGAGGCGTCTCCTACGAGCAGTACTTC; cdr3_aa: CASSYGGAGGVSYEQYF
v_call: TRBV12-3/TRBV12-4; clone_size: NA; j_call: TRBJ2-5; d_call: NA; cdr3_nt: TGTGCCAGCAGTGCGAGACCCGAGACCCAGTACTTC; cdr3_aa: CASSARPETQYF
v_call: TRBV29-1; clone_size: few; j_call: TRBJ2-7; d_call: TRBD1; cdr3_nt: TGCAGCGTGGGGGCAGGGGGCTCAAACTACGAGCAGTACTTC; cdr3_aa: CSVGAGGSNYEQYF
v_call: TRBV19; clone_size: few; j_call: TRBJ2-7; d_call: NA; cdr3_nt: TGTGCCTCCGGTCCAGGGGTCTACGAGCAGTACTTC; cdr3_aa: CASGPGVYEQYF
v_call: TRBV20-1; clone_size: NA; j_call: TRBJ1-1; d_call: NA; cdr3_nt: TGCAGTGCTAGAGCTGGGGGAGAGGGCGGCGCTGAAGCTTTCTTT; cdr3_aa: CSARAGGEGGAEAFF
v_call: TRBV20-1; clone_size: few; j_call: TRBJ2-1; d_call: NA; cdr3_nt: TGCAGTGCTAGAGATGTAGACGGTGAGCAGTTCTTC; cdr3_aa: CSARDVDGEQFF
v_call: TRBV28; clone_size: NA; j_call: TRBJ2-1; d_call: NA; cdr3_nt: TGTGCCAGCAGTCCCCCCACAAGTGAGCAGTTCTTC; cdr3_aa: CASSPPTSEQFF
v_call: TRBV3-1; clone_size: NA; j_call: TRBJ1-6; d_call: NA; cdr3_nt: TGTGCCAGCAGCCCCCCCGGGCTCCGGAGTGGCTCACCCCTCCACTTT; cdr3_aa: CASSPPGLRSGSPLHF
v_call: TRBV20-1; clone_size: few; j_call: TRBJ2-5; d_call: TRBD2; cdr3_nt: TGCAGTGCTAGAGACTTAGCGGGAGACCTAGAGACCCAGTACTTC; cdr3_aa: CSARDLAGDLETQYF
v_call: TRBV7-2; clone_size: many; j_call: TRBJ1-1; d_call: NA; cdr3_nt: TGTGCCAGCAGCTTAGGAACGGGGCGCGGGACTGAAGCTTTCTTT; cdr3_aa: CASSLGTGRGTEAFF
v_call: TRBV20-1; clone_size: NA; j_call: TRBJ2-7; d_call: NA; cdr3_nt: TGCAGTGCTCGATTCGGTGGGGACGAGCAGTACTTC; cdr3_aa: CSARFGGDEQYF
v_call: TRBV9; clone_size: NA; j_call: TRBJ2-7; d_call: TRBD1; cdr3_nt: TGTGCCAGCAGCGTGGGACAGGCCAGCTCCTACGAGCAGTACTTC; cdr3_aa: CASSVGQASSYEQYF
v_call: TRBV12-3/TRBV12-4; clone_size: many; j_call: TRBJ2-2; d_call: NA; cdr3_nt: TGTGCCAGCAGCCTCGGTGACAGTTTCGGGGAGCTGTTTTTT; cdr3_aa: CASSLGDSFGELFF
v_call: TRBV6-5; clone_size: few; j_call: TRBJ2-3; d_call: NA; cdr3_nt: TGTGCCAGCAGTTACTCGAGCGTACAGCTACGCACAGATACGCAGTATTTT; cdr3_aa: CASSYSSVQLRTDTQYF
v_call: TRBV19; clone_size: NA; j_call: TRBJ2-7; d_call: NA; cdr3_nt: TGTGCCAGCGTGGGGGACACCTACGAGCAGTACTTC; cdr3_aa: CASVGDTYEQYF
v_call: TRBV6-1; clone_size: NA; j_call: TRBJ1-6; d_call: TRBD1; cdr3_nt: TGTGCCAGCAGAGGGACAGGGGGCTTTAATTCACCCCTCCACTTT; cdr3_aa: CASRGTGGFNSPLHF
v_call: TRBV27; clone_size: few; j_call: TRBJ1-2; d_call: TRBD1; cdr3_nt: TGTGCCAGCAGGGGACAGGGGGTCCACTATGGCTACACCTTC; cdr3_aa: CASRGQGVHYGYTF
v_call: TRBV5-1; clone_size: NA; j_call: TRBJ2-5; d_call: NA; cdr3_nt: TGCGCCAGCAGTGAGATGCAAGAGACCCAGTACTTC; cdr3_aa: CASSEMQETQYF
v_call: TRBV4-2; clone_size: NA; j_call: TRBJ2-6; d_call: NA; cdr3_nt: TGTGCCAGCAGCCAAGAGAGAGACTCTGGGGCCAACGTCCTGACTTTC; cdr3_aa: CASSQERDSGANVLTF
v_call: TRBV20-1; clone_size: few; j_call: TRBJ2-1; d_call: TRBD2; cdr3_nt: TGCAGTGCTGTTCTAGCGGGAGCAGGCAATGAGCAGTTCTTC; cdr3_aa: CSAVLAGAGNEQFF
v_call: TRBV27; clone_size: NA; j_call: TRBJ2-5; d_call: TRBD2; cdr3_nt: TGTGCCAGCAGTTTTTTGGGGCTGGGACTAGGGCAAGAGACCCAGTACTTC; cdr3_aa: CASSFLGLGLGQETQYF
v_call: TRBV12-3/TRBV12-4; clone_size: few; j_call: TRBJ2-2; d_call: TRBD1; cdr3_nt: TGTGCCAGCAGATCCAGGGGGCCCACCGGGGAGCTGTTTTTT; cdr3_aa: CASRSRGPTGELFF
v_call: TRBV5-5; clone_size: few; j_call: TRBJ1-5; d_call: NA; cdr3_nt: TGTGCCAGCAGGGTCCAAGGGCCTGGGGAGCCCCAGCATTTT; cdr3_aa: CASRVQGPGEPQHF
v_call: TRBV19; clone_size: NA; j_call: TRBJ1-5; d_call: TRBD1; cdr3_nt: TGTGCCACAATGGACAGGGAAAAGCCCCAGCATTTT; cdr3_aa: CATMDREKPQHF
v_call: TRBV12-5; clone_size: few; j_call: TRBJ2-7; d_call: NA; cdr3_nt: TGTGCTAGTGGTTTGGGGATCCCTGGGCTGTACTTC; cdr3_aa: CASGLGIPGLYF
v_call: TRBV9; clone_size: few; j_call: TRBJ2-3; d_call: NA; cdr3_nt: TGTGCCAGCAGCGACGGACAAATCAGAGATACGCAGTATTTT; cdr3_aa: CASSDGQIRDTQYF